This entry concerns a single TCR beta chain. Its antigen has not been determined. Within one base of it there is no much larger clone, and no base qualities were kept. The data originate from a study of neoadjuvant anti-PD-1 for oral cavity cancer listed by TCRdb under 2021. Regarding the study in general: Three to four biweekly doses of nivolumab at 3 mg/kg were mostly administered to patients before curative-intent surgical resection. Under RECIST 1.1, a patient counted as a responder if showing complete response, partial response or stable disease, and as a non-responder if showing progression. An approximately 30% response rate was observed in the parent correlative cohort, in which around 12 patients were included. Patients who did not progress were given a fourth nivolumab dose at about day 43 and had definitive surgical resection on days 50-56. Overall study outcomes, separate from this receptor: After neoadjuvant nivolumab, T cell clonality (Gini index) in PBMCs was significantly higher in non-responders than in responders. Higher pretreatment blood Treg/Th17 ratios correlated with higher pretreatment blood TCRbeta clonality and lower post-treatment tumor TCRbeta clonality. The TCR analyses had only three patients in each response group, and the authors called for validation in larger cohorts.

For deep sequencing, PBMC libraries mostly used around 470 ng of input genomic DNA, with six replicates for each sample. The immunoSEQ hsTCRbeta kit was used to prepare TCRbeta libraries according to the manufacturer's instructions. An Illumina NovaSeq 6000 S4 flow cell was used to sequence the final libraries, which had first been combined to 3 nM. Per the authors' processing: Raw data preprocessing and quality control were performed with the immunoSEQ Analyzer. The analysis was restricted to productive rearrangements, with each unique CDR3 amino acid sequence defining a clonotype. Repertoire clonality was estimated as the Gini-Simpson index, which was computed with the R package tcR. Student's t test was used to compare Gini indices, while Pearson correlation assessed associations with tumor size change. TCRdb provides this immuneACCESS table in a form limited to in-frame rearrangements. Some clones are lacking; in checked studies, under half of them reflect an unresolved V gene, and why the rest are absent is not known. V, J and clone size were drawn from that table, and D and trimming were deduced from the DNA. This sample holds about 12,000 clones; over 60% were observed only once. The top ten clonotypes cover around 2.5% of the sample.

The time point label, as the study defines it: before neoadjuvant nivolumab. None of the patients had received prior systemic or radiation treatment, and all were newly diagnosed with stage II-IVA oral cavity squamous cell carcinoma. Everyone in the cohort had locally advanced, HPV-negative oral cavity squamous cell carcinoma. Peripheral blood mononuclear cells were analyzed directly, without maintenance or expansion in culture. The samples were obtained from a longitudinal correlative study of a single-arm phase II trial testing neoadjuvant nivolumab in oral cavity squamous cell carcinoma. Genomic DNA-based TCRbeta sequencing was performed on subject-matched pre- and post-treatment PBMCs and tumors from three responders and three non-responders. Peripheral blood mononuclear cells were drawn once before nivolumab treatment and a second time after treatment, when surgery took place. The Maxwell RSC DNA from Cells kit was used to isolate genomic DNA from PBMCs.

From the germline V gene, CDR1 is ENHRY and CDR2 is SYGVKD. The germline V and J ends show losses of 6 bases and 7 bases respectively, and no gene match explains 9 bases of the junction. CDR3 length: 14 amino acids, cysteine to phenylalanine. The CDR3 DNA has 42 bases and is translated from base 1. The rearranged segments are TRBV10-3 and TRBJ1-2; 9 bases in the junction line up with TRBD1. The receptor comes from a person aged 35-79 years with oral cavity squamous cell carcinoma. Material: PBMCs, obtained before nivolumab (anti-PD-1) treatment. The DNA reads TGTGCCATCAGCCCGGGACAGGGATTGGGTGGCTACACCTTC. Translated, it gives CAISPGQGLGGYTF.